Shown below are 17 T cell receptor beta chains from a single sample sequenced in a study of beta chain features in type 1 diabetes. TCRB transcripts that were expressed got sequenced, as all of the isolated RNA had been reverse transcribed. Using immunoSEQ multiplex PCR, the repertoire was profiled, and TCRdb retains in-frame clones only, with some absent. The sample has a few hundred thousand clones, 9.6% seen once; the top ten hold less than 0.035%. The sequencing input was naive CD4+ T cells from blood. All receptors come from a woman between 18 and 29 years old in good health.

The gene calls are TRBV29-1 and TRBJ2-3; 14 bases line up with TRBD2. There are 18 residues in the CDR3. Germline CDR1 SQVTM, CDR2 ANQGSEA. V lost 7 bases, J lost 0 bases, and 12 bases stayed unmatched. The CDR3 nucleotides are TGCAGCGCAGGATTGGGGACTAGCGGGGGCCTGAGCACAGATACGCAGTATTTT. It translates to CSAGLGTSGGLSTDTQYF.

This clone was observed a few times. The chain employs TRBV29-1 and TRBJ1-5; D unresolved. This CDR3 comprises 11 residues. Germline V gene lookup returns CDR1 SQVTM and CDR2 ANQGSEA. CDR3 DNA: TGCCGCAGGAGGGGCAATCAGCCCCAGCATTTT. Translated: CRRRGNQPQHF.

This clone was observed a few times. The CDR3 loop is CASSSRSGTGGGETQYF. The CDR3 region has the DNA TGTGCCAGCAGCTCCCGCTCCGGGACAGGAGGAGGAGAGACCCAGTACTTC. The V call is TRBV7-6, the J call TRBJ2-5; 8 nucleotides line up with TRBD1. J lost 4 bases, V lost 4 bases, and 14 bases had no gene match. Germline V gene sequence: CDR1 SGHVS, CDR2 FNYEAQ. The CDR3 is 17 amino acids.

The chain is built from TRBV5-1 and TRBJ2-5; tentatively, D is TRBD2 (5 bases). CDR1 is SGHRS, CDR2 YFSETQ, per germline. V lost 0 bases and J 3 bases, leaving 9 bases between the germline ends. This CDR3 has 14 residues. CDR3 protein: CASSLVGVKETQYF. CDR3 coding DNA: TGCGCCAGCAGCTTGGTCGGGGTGAAAGAGACCCAGTACTTC.

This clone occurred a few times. The CDR3 protein is CASSLAGQGSGNTIYF. CDR3 in DNA: TGTGCCAGCAGCTTAGCGGGACAGGGGTCCGGAAACACCATATATTTT. The chain links TRBV7-2 to TRBJ1-3, with 10 nucleotides matching TRBD1. Trimming at V came to 0 bases and at J to 4 bases, leaving 3 bases not matched to a gene. Germline values: CDR1 SGHTA, CDR2 FQGNSA. The length of the CDR3 is 16 residues.

The CDR3 region has the DNA TGTGCCACCAGCAGACCTCAGGGCGGAACTGAAGCTTTCTTT. Residues: CATSRPQGGTEAFF. J is TRBJ1-1 and V is TRBV15, with a tentative D call TRBD1 (5 bases). The V and J ends lost 2 bases and 5 bases respectively, with 12 bases between them. The germline V gene encodes CDR1 LNHNV and CDR2 YYDKDF (reference sequence). The CDR3 loop spans 14 amino acids.

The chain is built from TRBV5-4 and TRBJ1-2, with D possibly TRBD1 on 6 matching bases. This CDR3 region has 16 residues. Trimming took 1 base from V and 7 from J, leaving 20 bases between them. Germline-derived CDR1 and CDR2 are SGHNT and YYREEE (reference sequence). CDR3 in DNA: TGTGCCAGCAGCTTGTATCCTTCGGGGGGCGCTCCTGGCTACACCTTC. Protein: CASSLYPSGGAPGYTF. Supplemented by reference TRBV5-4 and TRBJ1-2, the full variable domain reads ETGVTQSPTHLIKTRGQQVTLRCSSQSGHNTVSWYQQALGQGPQFIFQYYREEENGRGNFPPRFSGLQFPNYSSELNVNALELDDSALYLCASSLYPSGGAPGYTFGSGTRLTVV.

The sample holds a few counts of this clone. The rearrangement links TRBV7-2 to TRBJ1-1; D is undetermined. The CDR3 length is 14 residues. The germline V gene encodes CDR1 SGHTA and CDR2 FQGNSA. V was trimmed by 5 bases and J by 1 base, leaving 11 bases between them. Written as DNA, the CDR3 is TGTGCCAGCAGCATCCGCCTGGCGAACACTGAAGCTTTCTTT. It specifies CASSIRLANTEAFF. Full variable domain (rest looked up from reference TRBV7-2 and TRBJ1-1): GAGVSQSPSNKVTEKGKDVELRCDPISGHTALYWYRQSLGQGLEFLIYFQGNSAPDKSGLPSDRFSAERTGGSVSTLTIQRTQQEDSAVYLCASSIRLANTEAFFGQGTRLTVV.

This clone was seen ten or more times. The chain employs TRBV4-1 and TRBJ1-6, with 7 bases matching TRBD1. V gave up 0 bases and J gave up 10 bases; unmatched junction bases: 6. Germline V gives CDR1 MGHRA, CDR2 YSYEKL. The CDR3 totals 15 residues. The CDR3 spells CASSQEVQGGSPLHF. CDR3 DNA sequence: TGCGCCAGCAGCCAAGAGGTGCAGGGGGGCTCACCCCTCCACTTT.

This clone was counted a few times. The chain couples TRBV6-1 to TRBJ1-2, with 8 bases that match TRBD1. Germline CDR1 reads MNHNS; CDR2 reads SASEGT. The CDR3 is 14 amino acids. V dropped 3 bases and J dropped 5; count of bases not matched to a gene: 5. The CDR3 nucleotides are TGTGCCAGCAGTGACCGACAGGGGTTATATGGCTACACCTTC. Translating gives CASSDRQGLYGYTF.

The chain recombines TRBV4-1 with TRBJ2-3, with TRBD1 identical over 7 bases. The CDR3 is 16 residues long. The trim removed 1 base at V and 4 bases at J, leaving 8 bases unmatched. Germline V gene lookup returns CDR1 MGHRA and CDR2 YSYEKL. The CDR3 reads CASSQVEGAGADTQYF. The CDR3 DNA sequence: TGCGCCAGCAGCCAAGTAGAGGGGGCAGGCGCAGATACGCAGTATTTT.

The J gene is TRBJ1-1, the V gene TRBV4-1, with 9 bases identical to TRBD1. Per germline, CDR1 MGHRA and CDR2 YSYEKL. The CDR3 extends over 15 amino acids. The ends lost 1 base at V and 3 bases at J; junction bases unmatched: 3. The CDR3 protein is CASSQVGQGDTEAFF. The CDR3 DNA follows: TGCGCCAGCAGCCAAGTGGGACAGGGAGACACTGAAGCTTTCTTT.

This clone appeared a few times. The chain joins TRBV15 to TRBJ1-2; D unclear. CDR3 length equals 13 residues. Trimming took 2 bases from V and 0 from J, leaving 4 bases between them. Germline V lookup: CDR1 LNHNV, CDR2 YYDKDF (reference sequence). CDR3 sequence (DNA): TGTGCCACCAGCAGATCTACTAACTATGGCTACACCTTC. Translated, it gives CATSRSTNYGYTF.

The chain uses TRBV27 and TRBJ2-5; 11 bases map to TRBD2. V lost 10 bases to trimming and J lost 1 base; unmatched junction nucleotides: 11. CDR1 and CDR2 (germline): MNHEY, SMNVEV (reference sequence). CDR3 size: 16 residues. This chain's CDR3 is CATRGLAGGFQETQYF. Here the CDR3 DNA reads TGTGCCACCCGGGGTTTAGCGGGGGGGTTCCAAGAGACCCAGTACTTC.

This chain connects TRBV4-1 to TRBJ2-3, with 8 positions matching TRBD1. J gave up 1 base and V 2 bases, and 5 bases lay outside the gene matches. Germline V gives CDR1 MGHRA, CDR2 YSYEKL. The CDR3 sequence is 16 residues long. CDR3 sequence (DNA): TGCGCCAGCAGCCAATCGGACAGGGTTGGCACAGATACGCAGTATTTT. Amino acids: CASSQSDRVGTDTQYF.

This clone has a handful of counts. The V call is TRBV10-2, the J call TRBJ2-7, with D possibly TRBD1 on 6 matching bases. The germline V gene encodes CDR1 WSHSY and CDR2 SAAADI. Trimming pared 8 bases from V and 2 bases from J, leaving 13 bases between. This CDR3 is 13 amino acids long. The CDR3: CASGRQGPYEQYF. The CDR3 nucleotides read TGCGCCAGCGGCCGGCAGGGGCCCTACGAGCAGTACTTC.

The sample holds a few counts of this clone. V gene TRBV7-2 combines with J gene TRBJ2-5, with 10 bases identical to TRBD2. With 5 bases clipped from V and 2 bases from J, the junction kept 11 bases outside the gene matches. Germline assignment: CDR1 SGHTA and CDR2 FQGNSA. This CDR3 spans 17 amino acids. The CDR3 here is CASSPWRTSGPQETQYF. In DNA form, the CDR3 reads TGTGCCAGCAGCCCCTGGAGGACTAGCGGACCGCAAGAGACCCAGTACTTC.